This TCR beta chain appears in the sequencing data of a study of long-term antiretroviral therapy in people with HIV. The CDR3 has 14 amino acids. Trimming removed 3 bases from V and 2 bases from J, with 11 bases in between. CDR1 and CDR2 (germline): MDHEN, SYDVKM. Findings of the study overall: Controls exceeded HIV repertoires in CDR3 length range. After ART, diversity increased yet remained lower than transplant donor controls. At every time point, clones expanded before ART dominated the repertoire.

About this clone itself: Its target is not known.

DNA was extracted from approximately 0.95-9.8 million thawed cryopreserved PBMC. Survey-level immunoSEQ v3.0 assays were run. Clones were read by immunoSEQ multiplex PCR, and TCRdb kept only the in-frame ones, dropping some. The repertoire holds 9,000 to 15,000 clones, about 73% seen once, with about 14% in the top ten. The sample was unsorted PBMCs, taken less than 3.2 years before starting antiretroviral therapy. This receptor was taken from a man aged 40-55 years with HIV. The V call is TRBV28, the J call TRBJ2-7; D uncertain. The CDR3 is CASSFYSETYEQYF. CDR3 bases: TGTGCCAGCAGTTTCTATTCGGAAACCTACGAGCAGTACTTC.